This is a list of T cell receptor beta chains from one sample in a study of shared clonotypes between healthy human individuals. Method: immunoSEQ multiplex PCR; TCRdb's copy keeps in-frame clones and lacks some. The data hold roughly 520,000 clones, with around 95% observed a single time. The specimen sequenced was naive CD4+ T cells sorted from blood. These receptors were obtained from a woman aged 25 to 39 in good health. Each CDR3 is given with its conserved first and last residue. A D gene is named only where the DNA matches it firmly. Expanded clones are given a class, and other clones once, few, many or no size at all.

D gene	V gene	J gene	clone size	CDR3 DNA	CDR3 protein
-	TRBV27	TRBJ2-2	-	TGTGCCAGCAGTTTATTTCGGGTGCCAAGGCCCACCGGGGAGCTGTTTTTT	CASSLFRVPRPTGELFF
-	TRBV7-7	TRBJ2-1	-	TGTGCCAGCAGCCCTAGACTGTCCAGGCTCCGGGCTAGCGAGCAGTTCTTC	CASSPRLSRLRASEQFF
TRBD2	TRBV4-2	TRBJ2-7	-	TGTGCCAGCAGCCAAGGAGGCGGGAGCTCCCACGAGCAGTACTTC	CASSQGGGSSHEQYF
-	TRBV7-2	TRBJ1-2	once	TGTGCCAGCAGCTTAGGTCCGGGGGGCAGGGGCTACACCTTC	CASSLGPGGRGYTF
TRBD2	TRBV5-1	TRBJ2-2	-	TGCGCCAGCAGCTCACTAGCGGGAGGGACCGGGGAGCTGTTTTTT	CASSSLAGGTGELFF
TRBD1	TRBV10-3	TRBJ1-2	once	TGTGCCATCAGTGAACAGGGGGCGCGGTGGGGCTACACCTTC	CAISEQGARWGYTF
-	TRBV5-1	TRBJ2-7	once	TGCGCCAGCAGCTTGGGTGGTCAGACCTACGAGCAGTACTTC	CASSLGGQTYEQYF
-	TRBV7-2	TRBJ1-3	-	TGTGCCAGCAGCGACCGTAGATACAGCTCTGGAAACACCATATATTTT	CASSDRRYSSGNTIYF
-	TRBV6-5	TRBJ1-1	-	TGTGCCAGCAGAGAAGACAGGCTGAACACTGAAGCTTTCTTT	CASREDRLNTEAFF
-	TRBV7-2	TRBJ2-1	once	TGTGCCAGCAGCTTAGCCGGCGTGGAATGGGGAAATGAGCAGTTCTTC	CASSLAGVEWGNEQFF
TRBD1	TRBV27	TRBJ2-7	once	TGTGCCAGCAGTTTGGGGACAGGGTTCTACGAGCAGTACTTC	CASSLGTGFYEQYF
TRBD2	TRBV27	TRBJ2-7	-	TGTGCCAGCAGTTCTACCCGACTAGCGGGAGTATCCTACGAGCAGTACTTC	CASSSTRLAGVSYEQYF
-	TRBV9	TRBJ2-2	-	TGTGCCAGCAGCGTAGGAAAAGTGGACACCGGGGAGCTGTTTTTT	CASSVGKVDTGELFF
TRBD2	TRBV5-1	TRBJ2-1	-	TGCGCCAGCAGCGGGACTACTCTACAGAATGAGCAGTTCTTC	CASSGTTLQNEQFF
TRBD2	TRBV6-5	TRBJ2-3	-	TGTGCCAGCATGGTTGAGCGGGATCGCACAGATACGCAGTATTTT	CASMVERDRTDTQYF
TRBD1	TRBV25-1	TRBJ1-4	-	TGTGCCAGCAGCGCGGGGGACAGGGGGCCCCTGGGTGAAAAACTGTTTTTT	CASSAGDRGPLGEKLFF
TRBD2	TRBV11-3	TRBJ2-1	-	TGTGCCAGCACCATTAGCGGGATCCACAATGAGCAGTTCTTC	CASTISGIHNEQFF
-	TRBV15	TRBJ1-2	-	TGTGCCACCAGCAGAGACCCATCTTCGGGAGGCTACACCTTC	CATSRDPSSGGYTF